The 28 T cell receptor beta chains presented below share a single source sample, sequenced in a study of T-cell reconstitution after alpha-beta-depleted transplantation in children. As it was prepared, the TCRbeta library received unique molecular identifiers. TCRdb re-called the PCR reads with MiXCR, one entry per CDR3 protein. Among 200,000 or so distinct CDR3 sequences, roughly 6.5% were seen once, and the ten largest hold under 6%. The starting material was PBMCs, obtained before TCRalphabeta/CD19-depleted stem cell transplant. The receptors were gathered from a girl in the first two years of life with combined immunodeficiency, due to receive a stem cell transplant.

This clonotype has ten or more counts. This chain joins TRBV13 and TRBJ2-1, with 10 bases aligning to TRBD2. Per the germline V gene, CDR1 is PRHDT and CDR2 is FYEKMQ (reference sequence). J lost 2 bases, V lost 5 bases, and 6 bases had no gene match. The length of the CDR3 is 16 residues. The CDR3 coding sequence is TGTGCCAGCAGCGCTAGCGGGGGCATCACCTACAATGAGCAGTTCTTC. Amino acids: CASSASGGITYNEQFF.

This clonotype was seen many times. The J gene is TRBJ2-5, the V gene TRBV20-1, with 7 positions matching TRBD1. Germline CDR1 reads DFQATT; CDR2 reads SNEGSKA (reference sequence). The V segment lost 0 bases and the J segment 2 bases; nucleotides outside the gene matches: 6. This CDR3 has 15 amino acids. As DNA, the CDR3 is TGCAGTGCTAGAGATCCGGGACAGTCTCAAGAGACCCAGTACTTC. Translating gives CSARDPGQSQETQYF.

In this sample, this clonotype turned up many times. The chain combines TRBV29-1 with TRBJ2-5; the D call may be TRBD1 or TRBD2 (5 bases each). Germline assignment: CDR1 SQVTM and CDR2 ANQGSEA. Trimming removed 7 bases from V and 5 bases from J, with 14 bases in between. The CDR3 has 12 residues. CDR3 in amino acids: CSATGEGETQYF. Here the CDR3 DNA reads TGCAGCGCCACTGGAGAGGGGGAGACCCAGTACTTC.

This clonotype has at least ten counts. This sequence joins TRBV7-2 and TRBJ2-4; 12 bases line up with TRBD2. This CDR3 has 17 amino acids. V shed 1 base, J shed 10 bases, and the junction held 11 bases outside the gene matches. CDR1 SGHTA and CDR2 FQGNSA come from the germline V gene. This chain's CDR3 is CASSLVPGLAGRGIQYF. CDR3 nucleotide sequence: TGTGCCAGCAGCTTAGTCCCCGGACTAGCGGGAAGGGGGATTCAGTACTTC.

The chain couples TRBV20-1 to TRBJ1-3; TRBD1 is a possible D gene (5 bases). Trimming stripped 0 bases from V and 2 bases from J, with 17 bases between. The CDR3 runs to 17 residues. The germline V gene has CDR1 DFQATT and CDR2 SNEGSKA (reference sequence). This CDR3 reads CSARDRSQTGAGNTIYF. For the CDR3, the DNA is TGCAGTGCTAGAGATCGAAGTCAGACGGGGGCTGGAAACACCATATATTTT.

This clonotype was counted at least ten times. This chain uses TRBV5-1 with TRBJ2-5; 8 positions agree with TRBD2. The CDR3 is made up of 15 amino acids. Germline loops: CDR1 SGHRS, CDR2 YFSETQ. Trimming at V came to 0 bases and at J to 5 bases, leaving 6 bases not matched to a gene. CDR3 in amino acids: CASSLGEASGETQYF. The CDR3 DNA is TGCGCCAGCAGCTTGGGCGAGGCTAGCGGGGAGACCCAGTACTTC. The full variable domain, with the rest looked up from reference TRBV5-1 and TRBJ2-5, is KAGVTQTPRYLIKTRGQQVTLSCSPISGHRSVSWYQQTPGQGLQFLFEYFSETQRNKGNFPGRFSGRQFSNSRSEMNVSTLELGDSALYLCASSLGEASGETQYFGPGTRLLVL.

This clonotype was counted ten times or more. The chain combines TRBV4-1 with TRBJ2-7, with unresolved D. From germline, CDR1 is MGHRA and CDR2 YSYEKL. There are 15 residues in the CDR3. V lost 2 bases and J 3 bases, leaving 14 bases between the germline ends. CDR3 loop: CASSQLSNSIYEQYF. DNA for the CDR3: TGCGCCAGCAGCCAACTGAGTAACAGTATCTACGAGCAGTACTTC.

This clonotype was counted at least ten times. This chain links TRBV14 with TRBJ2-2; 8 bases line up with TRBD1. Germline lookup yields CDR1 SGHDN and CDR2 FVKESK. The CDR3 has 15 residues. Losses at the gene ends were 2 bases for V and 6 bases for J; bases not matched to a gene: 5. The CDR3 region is CASSQWTGTAGELFF. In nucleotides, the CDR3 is TGTGCCAGCAGCCAATGGACAGGGACCGCCGGGGAGCTGTTTTTT.

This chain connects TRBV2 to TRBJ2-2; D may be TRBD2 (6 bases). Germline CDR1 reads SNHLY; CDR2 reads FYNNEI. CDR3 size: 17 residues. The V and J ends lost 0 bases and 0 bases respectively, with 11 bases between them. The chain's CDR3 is CASSEAGAGPNTGELFF. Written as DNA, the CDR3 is TGTGCCAGCAGTGAAGCTGGAGCGGGTCCGAACACCGGGGAGCTGTTTTTT.

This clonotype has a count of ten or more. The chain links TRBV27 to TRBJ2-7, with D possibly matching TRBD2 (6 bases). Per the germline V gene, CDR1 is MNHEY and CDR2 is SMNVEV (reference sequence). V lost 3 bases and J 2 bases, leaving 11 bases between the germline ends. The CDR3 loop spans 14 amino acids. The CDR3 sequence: CASSFNGSPYEQYF. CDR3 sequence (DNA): TGTGCCAGCAGTTTCAACGGGAGCCCCTACGAGCAGTACTTC.

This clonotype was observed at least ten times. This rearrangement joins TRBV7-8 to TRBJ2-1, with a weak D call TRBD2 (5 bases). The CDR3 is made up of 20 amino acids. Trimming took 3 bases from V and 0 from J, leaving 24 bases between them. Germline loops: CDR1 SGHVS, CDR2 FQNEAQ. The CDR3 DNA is TGTGCCAGCAGCTTGGGCGGGCTAGCCAGGCGCGAGAGCTCCTACAATGAGCAGTTCTTC. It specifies CASSLGGLARRESSYNEQFF. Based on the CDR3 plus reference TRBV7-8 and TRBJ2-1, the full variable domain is GAGVSQSPRYKVAKRGQDVALRCDPISGHVSLFWYQQALGQGPEFLTYFQNEAQLDKSGLPSDRFFAERPEGSVSTLKIQRTQQEDSAVYLCASSLGGLARRESSYNEQFFGPGTRLTVL.

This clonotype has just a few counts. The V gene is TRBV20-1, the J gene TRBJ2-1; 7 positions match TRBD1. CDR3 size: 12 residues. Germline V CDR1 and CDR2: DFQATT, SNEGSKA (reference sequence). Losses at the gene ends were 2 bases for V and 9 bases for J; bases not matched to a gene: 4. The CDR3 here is CSARFTGVEQFF. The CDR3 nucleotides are TGCAGTGCTAGATTCACAGGGGTTGAGCAGTTCTTC.

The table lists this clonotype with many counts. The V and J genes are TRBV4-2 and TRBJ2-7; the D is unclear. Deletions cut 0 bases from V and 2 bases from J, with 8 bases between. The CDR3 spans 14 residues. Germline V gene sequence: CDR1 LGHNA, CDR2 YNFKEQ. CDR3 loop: CASSQDLVAYEQYF. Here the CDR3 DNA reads TGTGCCAGCAGCCAAGATCTAGTCGCCTACGAGCAGTACTTC.

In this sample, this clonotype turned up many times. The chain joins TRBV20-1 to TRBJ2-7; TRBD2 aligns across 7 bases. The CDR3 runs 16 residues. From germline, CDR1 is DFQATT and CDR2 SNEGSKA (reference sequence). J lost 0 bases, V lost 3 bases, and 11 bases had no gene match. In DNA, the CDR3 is TGCAGTGCTAGTGGCCCGGGGAGCGGGACCTCCTACGAGCAGTACTTC. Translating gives CSASGPGSGTSYEQYF.

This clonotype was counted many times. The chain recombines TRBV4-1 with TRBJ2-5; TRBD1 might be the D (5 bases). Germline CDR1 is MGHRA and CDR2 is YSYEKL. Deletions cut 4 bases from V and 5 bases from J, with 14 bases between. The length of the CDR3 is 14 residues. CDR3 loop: CASSPTDIGETQYF. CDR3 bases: TGCGCCAGCAGCCCGACAGATATCGGGGAGACCCAGTACTTC.

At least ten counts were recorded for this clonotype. In DNA, the CDR3 is TGTGCCAGCAGTACCCGGACAGGGACAGATACGCAGTATTTT. As protein: CASSTRTGTDTQYF. The gene calls are TRBV6-5 and TRBJ2-3; 8 bases are shared with TRBD1. Trimming removed 5 bases from V and 3 bases from J; junction bases left unmatched: 4. CDR1 and CDR2 from the germline V gene are MNHEY and SVGAGI. The CDR3 extends over 14 amino acids.

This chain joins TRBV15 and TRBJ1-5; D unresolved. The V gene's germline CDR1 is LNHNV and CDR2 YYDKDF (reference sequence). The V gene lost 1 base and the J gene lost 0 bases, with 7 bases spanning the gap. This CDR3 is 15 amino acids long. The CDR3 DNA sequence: TGTGCCACCAGCAGAGTCCTTTATAGCAATCAGCCCCAGCATTTT. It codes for CATSRVLYSNQPQHF.

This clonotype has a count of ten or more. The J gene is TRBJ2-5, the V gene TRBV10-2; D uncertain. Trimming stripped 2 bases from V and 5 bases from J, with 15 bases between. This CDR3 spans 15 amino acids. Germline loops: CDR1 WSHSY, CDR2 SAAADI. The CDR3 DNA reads TGCGCCAGCAGTGAGGAATTAATTATCTCGGAGACCCAGTACTTC. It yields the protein CASSEELIISETQYF.

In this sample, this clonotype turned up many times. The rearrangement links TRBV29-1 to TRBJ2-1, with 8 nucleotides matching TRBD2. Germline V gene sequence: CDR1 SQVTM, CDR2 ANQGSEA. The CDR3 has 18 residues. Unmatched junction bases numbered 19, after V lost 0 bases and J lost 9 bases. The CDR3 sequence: CSVEDLGAVSGSWSEQFF. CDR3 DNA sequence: TGCAGCGTTGAAGATCTGGGGGCTGTGAGCGGGAGCTGGAGTGAGCAGTTCTTC.

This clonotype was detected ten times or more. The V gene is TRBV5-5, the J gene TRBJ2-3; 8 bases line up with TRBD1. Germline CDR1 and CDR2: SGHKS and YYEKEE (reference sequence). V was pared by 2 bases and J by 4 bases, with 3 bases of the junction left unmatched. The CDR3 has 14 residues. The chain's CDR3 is CASSFDRGADTQYF. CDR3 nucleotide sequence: TGTGCCAGCAGCTTCGACAGGGGCGCAGATACGCAGTATTTT.

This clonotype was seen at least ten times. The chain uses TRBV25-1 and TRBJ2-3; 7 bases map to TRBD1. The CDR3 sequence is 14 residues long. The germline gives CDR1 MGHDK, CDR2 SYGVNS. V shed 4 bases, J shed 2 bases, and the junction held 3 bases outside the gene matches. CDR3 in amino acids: CASSGQGNTDTQYF. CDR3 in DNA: TGTGCCAGCAGTGGACAGGGAAACACAGATACGCAGTATTTT.

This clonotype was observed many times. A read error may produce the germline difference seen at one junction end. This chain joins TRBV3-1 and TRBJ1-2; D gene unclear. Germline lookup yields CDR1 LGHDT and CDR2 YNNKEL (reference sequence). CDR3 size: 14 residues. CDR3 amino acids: CVSSQYKGSYGYTF. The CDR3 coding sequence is TGTGTCAGCAGCCAATATAAGGGATCCTATGGCTACACCTTC. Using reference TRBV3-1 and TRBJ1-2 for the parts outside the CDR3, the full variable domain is DTAVSQTPKYLVTQMGNDKSIKCEQNLGHDTMYWYKQDSKKFLKIMFSYNNKELIINETVPNRFSPKSPDKAHLNLHINSLELGDSAVYFCVSSQYKGSYGYTFGSGTRLTVV.

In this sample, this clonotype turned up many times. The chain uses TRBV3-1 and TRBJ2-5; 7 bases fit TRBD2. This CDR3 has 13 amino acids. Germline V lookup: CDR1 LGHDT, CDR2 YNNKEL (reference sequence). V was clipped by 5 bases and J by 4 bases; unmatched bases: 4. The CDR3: CASSYIAGETQYF. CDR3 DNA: TGTGCCAGCAGCTACATAGCGGGAGAGACCCAGTACTTC.

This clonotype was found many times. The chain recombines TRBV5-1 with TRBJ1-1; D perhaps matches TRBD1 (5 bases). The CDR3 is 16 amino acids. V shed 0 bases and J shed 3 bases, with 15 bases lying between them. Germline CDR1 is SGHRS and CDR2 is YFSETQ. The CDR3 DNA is TGCGCCAGCAGCTTGGCCCCTGACAGAGGGGACACTGAAGCTTTCTTT. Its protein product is CASSLAPDRGDTEAFF. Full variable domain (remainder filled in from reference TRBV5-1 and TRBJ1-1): KAGVTQTPRYLIKTRGQQVTLSCSPISGHRSVSWYQQTPGQGLQFLFEYFSETQRNKGNFPGRFSGRQFSNSRSEMNVSTLELGDSALYLCASSLAPDRGDTEAFFGQGTRLTVV.

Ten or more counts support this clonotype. CDR3 DNA sequence: TGTGCCACCAGCAGAGATATCGGGAGCAAGATCAATGAGCAGTTCTTC. This gives the protein CATSRDIGSKINEQFF. This rearrangement joins TRBV15 to TRBJ2-1; maybe TRBD2 (6 bases). V lost 0 bases and J 6 bases, leaving 15 bases between the germline ends. The CDR3 is 16 residues long. The germline V gene encodes CDR1 LNHNV and CDR2 YYDKDF (reference sequence).

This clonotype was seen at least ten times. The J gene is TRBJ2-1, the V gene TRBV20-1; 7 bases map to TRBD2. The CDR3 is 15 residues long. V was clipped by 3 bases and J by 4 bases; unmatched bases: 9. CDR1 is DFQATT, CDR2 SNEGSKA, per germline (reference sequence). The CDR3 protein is CSARRAGLLYNEQFF. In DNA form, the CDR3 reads TGCAGTGCTAGGCGGGCGGGACTACTATACAATGAGCAGTTCTTC.

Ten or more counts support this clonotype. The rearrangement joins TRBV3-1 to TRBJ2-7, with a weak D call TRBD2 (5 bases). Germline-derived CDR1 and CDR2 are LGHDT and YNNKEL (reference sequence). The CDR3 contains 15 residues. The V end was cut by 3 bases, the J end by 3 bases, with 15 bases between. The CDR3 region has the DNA TGTGCCAGCAGCCATGATCCGGGGAGCGACTACGAGCAGTACTTC. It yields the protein CASSHDPGSDYEQYF.

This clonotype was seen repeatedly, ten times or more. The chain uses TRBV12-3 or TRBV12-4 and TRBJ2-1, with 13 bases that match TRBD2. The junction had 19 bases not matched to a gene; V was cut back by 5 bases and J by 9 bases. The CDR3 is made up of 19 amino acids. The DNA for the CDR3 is TGTGCCAGCAGTCCCCGACTAGCGGGGGGCCCCGGCGGCGACTTTGAGCAGTTCTTC. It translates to CASSPRLAGGPGGDFEQFF.